This T cell receptor beta chain was sequenced for a study of cytomegalovirus exposure and HLA in healthy donors. Study results and limitations: In an earlier analysis, about 87% or about 30%: the productive usage of most TCR beta V segments. HLA alleles were associated with 17,000 or so TCR beta sequences in a later analysis at 0.05 false discovery rate.

This CDR3 spans 16 amino acids. CDR1 and CDR2 (germline): SGDLS, YYNGEE. Trimming shortened V by 0 bases and J by 3 bases, and 12 bases separated the two germline ends. Participants comprised healthy donors of bone marrow. A remark on this clone: Its target is unknown.

Primers included in the PCR were 60 Vbeta and 13 Jbeta primers. The protocol was immunoSEQ multiplex PCR, while the TCRdb copy is restricted to in-frame clones and leaves out a portion. This sample carries roughly 180,000 clones, nearly 80% of them seen once, and the ten largest clones take about 3%. The specimen was PBMCs. The chain combines TRBV9 with TRBJ2-2, with a tentative D call TRBD1 (5 bases). The TCR was taken from a female donor in good health and CMV-seronegative. CDR3 sequence: CASSVAEGAYTGELFF. The CDR3 DNA reads TGTGCCAGCAGCGTAGCCGAAGGGGCTTACACCGGGGAGCTGTTTTTT.